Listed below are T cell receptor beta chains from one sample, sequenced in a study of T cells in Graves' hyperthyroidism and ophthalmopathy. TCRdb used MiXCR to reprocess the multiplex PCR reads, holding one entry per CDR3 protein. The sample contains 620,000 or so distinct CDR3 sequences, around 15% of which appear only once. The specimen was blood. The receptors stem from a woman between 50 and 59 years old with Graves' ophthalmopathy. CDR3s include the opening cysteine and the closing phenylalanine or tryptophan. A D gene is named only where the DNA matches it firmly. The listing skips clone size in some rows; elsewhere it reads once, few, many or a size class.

TGTGCCAGCAGCCAAGTATCTAGCGGAGCGACAGATACGCAGTATTTT CASSQVSSGATDTQYF few TRBD2 TRBJ2-3 TRBV3-1
TGTGCCACCAGTGTCAACGGGGCACAGCCCCAGCATTTT CATSVNGAQPQHF many - TRBJ1-5 TRBV24-1
TGTGCCAGCAGTCCGTCGGCCAAAAACATTCAGTACTTC CASSPSAKNIQYF many - TRBJ2-4 TRBV27
TGCAGTGCTAGCCCGCACACCTCTGAGCAGTTCTTC CSASPHTSEQFF few - TRBJ2-1 TRBV20-1
TGTGCCAGCAGTTTGGGCAGGGGATCTCAGCCCCAGCATTTT CASSLGRGSQPQHF - - TRBJ1-5 TRBV6-9
TGTGCCAGCAGTTACAAGACAGGGGGTCTAGATCAGCCCCAGCATTTT CASSYKTGGLDQPQHF many TRBD1 TRBJ1-5 TRBV12-3/TRBV12-4
TGTGCCAGCAGTCCCCAGGACCTGAGCCAAGAGACCCAGTACTTC CASSPQDLSQETQYF few - TRBJ2-5 TRBV27
TGTGCCAGCAGCCCCTCGCCCGGGGATTTCTCCTACGAGCAGTACTTC CASSPSPGDFSYEQYF many - TRBJ2-7 TRBV7-8
TGTGCCAGCAGTACTGGGGCAGGGGGACAGCCCCAGCATTTT CASSTGAGGQPQHF few TRBD1 TRBJ1-5 TRBV28
TGTGCCAGCAGCCCCTGGGGGACTAGCGGGAGGCGATACAATGAGCAGTTCTTC CASSPWGTSGRRYNEQFF - TRBD2 TRBJ2-1 TRBV14
TGTGCCAGCAGCCGGACTAGCGGAAACCTCTACAATGAGCAGTTCTTC CASSRTSGNLYNEQFF many TRBD2 TRBJ2-1 TRBV27
TGTGCCAGCAGTGACACCCGCAGGGGTACATTCAATTCACCCCTCCACTTT CASSDTRRGTFNSPLHF few - TRBJ1-6 TRBV25-1
TGTGCCACCAGCAGTGACACCTACAATGAGCAGTTCTTC CATSSDTYNEQFF - - TRBJ2-1 TRBV15
TGTGCCACCAAGGGACTACTCGACAATGAGCAGTTCTTC CATKGLLDNEQFF few TRBD2 TRBJ2-1 TRBV24-1
TGTGCCAGCAGTTTCTACCGGACTAGCGGGACCCAATACGAGCAGTACTTC CASSFYRTSGTQYEQYF many TRBD2 TRBJ2-7 TRBV27
TGTGCCAGCAGCTTGCAGGGGCAGCCGCAAGAGACCCAGTACTTC CASSLQGQPQETQYF many - TRBJ2-5 TRBV7-9
TGTGCCAGCAGTGAAAGAGGGAGGGGGACCCAGTACTTC CASSERGRGTQYF many TRBD2 TRBJ2-5 TRBV6-1
TGTGCCAGCAGCGTAGAGTCCGGAGGGTGGGGGGCGAGGACTGAAGCTTTCTTT CASSVESGGWGARTEAFF - - TRBJ1-1 TRBV28
TGCAGTGCTAGAGGCTCGGGACTAGCGGGAGTTGCCACGGATACGCAGTATTTT CSARGSGLAGVATDTQYF - TRBD2 TRBJ2-3 TRBV20-1
TGTGCCAGCAGCTTAACGACTCCAACGACTAGCGGGATTAATGAGCAGTTCTTC CASSLTTPTTSGINEQFF - TRBD2 TRBJ2-1 TRBV7-3
TGTGCCAGCACTGAGGACCGCTCTGGGGCCAACGTCCTGACTTTC CASTEDRSGANVLTF many - TRBJ2-6 TRBV2
TGCAGTGCTAGAAAGGGGGCTAGCGACTCCTACAATGAGCAGTTCTTC CSARKGASDSYNEQFF many - TRBJ2-1 TRBV20-1
TGCGCCAGCAGCCAAGTTTTCCAGGACAATCAGCCCCAGCATTTT CASSQVFQDNQPQHF many - TRBJ1-5 TRBV4-1
TGTGCCAGCAGCCCCCAGGACACAGTAGCTTTCTTT CASSPQDTVAFF few - TRBJ1-1 TRBV3-1
TGTGCCAGCAGCAGAGGACTAGCGGGGCCTTACGAGCAGTACTTC CASSRGLAGPYEQYF few TRBD2 TRBJ2-7 TRBV5-4
TGTGCCAGCAGCCTCGGGGGCGGCGGGACGAACACTGAAGCTTTCTTT CASSLGGGGTNTEAFF few - TRBJ1-1 TRBV9
TGCGCCAGCAGCTTGGGAAAAGGAGCAGGAAAACTGTTTTTT CASSLGKGAGKLFF few - TRBJ1-4 TRBV5-1
TGTGCCAGCAGCCTGTCCGGGACTCAGAGCTCCTACAATGAGCAGTTCTTC CASSLSGTQSSYNEQFF - - TRBJ2-1 TRBV11-1
TGTGCCAGCAGCGTGGACAGGGGGTGGACTGATGAGCAGTTCTTC CASSVDRGWTDEQFF - TRBD1 TRBJ2-1 TRBV9
TGTGCCACCAGGACTAGCGGGAGCTATGAGCAGTTCTTC CATRTSGSYEQFF many TRBD2 TRBJ2-1 TRBV24-1
TGCAGTGCGATCCTGGGACTAGCGGGAGGAGATACGCAGTATTTT CSAILGLAGGDTQYF many TRBD2 TRBJ2-3 TRBV20-1
TGCAGTGCTACCCCGACTAGCCCGCTCGAAGAGACCCAGTACTTC CSATPTSPLEETQYF few TRBD2 TRBJ2-5 TRBV20-1
TGCGCCAGCAGCCAAGGAAACATTCAGTACTTC CASSQGNIQYF - - TRBJ2-4 TRBV4-1
TGTGCCATCAGGGTGGCGATAGGAGGGAATGAGCAGTTCTTC CAIRVAIGGNEQFF many - TRBJ2-1 TRBV10-3
TGTGCCAGCAGTTATCGACCCGAGGCGGACAACTACAATGAGCAGTTCTTC CASSYRPEADNYNEQFF - - TRBJ2-1 TRBV6-2/TRBV6-3
TGTGCCAGCAGTTCTAGCGGGGACAATGAGCAGTTCTTC CASSSSGDNEQFF - TRBD2 TRBJ2-1 TRBV9
TGTGCCAGCAGCGTAGTCGGGACAGGGATCTACAATGAGCAGTTCTTC CASSVVGTGIYNEQFF few TRBD1 TRBJ2-1 TRBV9
TGTGCCAGCAGTTACTCAGGCTTTTCATCGCCCGATGAGCAGTTCTTC CASSYSGFSSPDEQFF - - TRBJ2-1 TRBV6-2/TRBV6-3
TGTGCCAGCAGCCCTACCGGGACTAGCGGGAGTGAGCAGTACTTC CASSPTGTSGSEQYF many TRBD2 TRBJ2-7 TRBV7-2
TGTGCCAGCAGTGAAGCGCGACTAGCGAACTCCTACGAGCAGTACTTC CASSEARLANSYEQYF - TRBD2 TRBJ2-7 TRBV6-1
TGTGCCAGCAGTCCATCTCGGACTAGCACCCTGGTGGACACCGGGGAGCTGTTTTTT CASSPSRTSTLVDTGELFF many TRBD2 TRBJ2-2 TRBV12-3/TRBV12-4
TGTGCCAGCAGTGAACAAACCCTGACTACTGAGCAGTTCTTC CASSEQTLTTEQFF many - TRBJ2-1 TRBV6-1
TGTGCCAGCAGCTTAGCGCTTTACAGGTCCTACGAGCAGTACTTC CASSLALYRSYEQYF - - TRBJ2-7 TRBV7-8
TGTGCCAGCAGCGTAGGTTCACAAGGCAATCAGCCCCAGCATTTT CASSVGSQGNQPQHF many - TRBJ1-5 TRBV9